The entry below describes one TCR beta chain. Its antigen is currently unknown. This sample stems from a study of chemoradiotherapy in HPV16-positive cancers. Study-level information: Functional T-cell assays on a couple of HPV16-positive patients' cells defined candidate HPV-specific clones and common TCR motifs.

Clones were read by immunoSEQ multiplex PCR, and TCRdb kept only the in-frame ones, dropping some. This repertoire shows about 68,000 clones, 88% found once; its top ten account for 4% to 4.5%. Regarding the study as a whole: For HPV16-positive patients, expanding HPV-responsive T cells associated with longer recurrence-free survival. Candidate HPV-specific clones and E7-related TCR motifs grew in tumor during treatment. Functional assays defining HPV-specific T cells used only two HPV16-positive patients.

The sequence derives from a human donor with HPV-associated anogenital cancer. This specimen was blood, taken from a patient who underwent chemoradiotherapy.

The CDR3 sequence is CASSFRLAGGHNEQFF. The CDR3 DNA follows: TGTGCCAGCAGTTTTAGACTAGCGGGAGGACACAATGAGCAGTTCTTC. The chain couples TRBV27 to TRBJ2-1; 13 bases align to TRBD2. This CDR3 has 16 residues. CDR1 and CDR2 from the germline V gene are MNHEY and SMNVEV (reference sequence). V shed 3 bases, J shed 5 bases, and the junction held 4 bases outside the gene matches.